These 8 T cell receptor beta chains originate from one sample sequenced in a study of beta chain features in type 1 diabetes. Investigators reverse transcribed all isolated RNA, so they sequenced expressed TCRB transcripts. Sequenced by immunoSEQ multiplex PCR; TCRdb stores in-frame clones only, minus some. This sample has some 250,000 clones, with 25% to 30% found just once. Sequencing used central memory CD4+ T cells from blood. These receptor sequences come from a man younger than 45 in good health.

The chain joins TRBV11-3 to TRBJ2-1; D not resolved. CDR1 is SGHNT, CDR2 YENEEA, per germline. There are 15 residues in the CDR3. Deletions cut 0 bases from V and 8 bases from J, with 14 bases between. The CDR3 nucleotides read TGTGCCAGCAGCTTAGATGTGGCAGTTCGCCATGAGCAGTTCTTC. It translates to CASSLDVAVRHEQFF.

This clone was seen more than once but under ten times. The V call is TRBV4-1, the J call TRBJ2-7; 10 bases align to TRBD1. The CDR3 runs 14 residues. With V trimmed by 3 bases and J by 7 bases, 6 bases remained unmatched. Germline-derived CDR1 and CDR2 are MGHRA and YSYEKL. This CDR3 reads CASSQPGTGVEQYF. The CDR3, as DNA: TGCGCCAGCAGCCAGCCTGGGACAGGGGTGGAGCAGTACTTC.

CDR3: CSVDTETGKNEQFF. In DNA, the CDR3 is TGCAGCGTTGATACGGAGACAGGGAAGAATGAGCAGTTCTTC. The V gene is TRBV29-1, the J gene TRBJ2-1; 7 bases agree with TRBD1. The CDR3 is 14 residues long. V shed 3 bases, J shed 7 bases, and the junction held 9 bases outside the gene matches. The germline V gene encodes CDR1 SQVTM and CDR2 ANQGSEA.

Only a few counts were recorded for this clone. This chain joins TRBV9 and TRBJ2-1, with a weak D call TRBD2 (7 bases). CDR3 size: 16 residues. CDR1 and CDR2 (germline): SGDLS, YYNGEE. V was cut by 4 bases and J by 4 bases, with 18 bases left in between. CDR3 amino acids: CASSPAKGGKYNEQFF. The CDR3 coding sequence is TGTGCCAGCAGCCCCGCCAAGGGGGGGAAATACAATGAGCAGTTCTTC.

The chain employs TRBV11-2 and TRBJ2-5, with 11 bases aligning to TRBD1. Germline CDR1 and CDR2: SGHAT and FQNNGV. This CDR3 is 15 amino acids long. Trimming at V came to 5 bases and at J to 3 bases, leaving 5 bases not matched to a gene. CDR3 coding DNA: TGTGCCAGCAGCCGCTGGGACAGGGGGAAAGAGACCCAGTACTTC. This codes for CASSRWDRGKETQYF. The full variable domain, in which reference TRBV11-2 and TRBJ2-5 provide the parts outside the CDR3, is EAGVAQSPRYKIIEKRQSVAFWCNPISGHATLYWYQQILGQGPKLLIQFQNNGVVDDSQLPKDRFSAERLKGVDSTLKIQPAKLEDSAVYLCASSRWDRGKETQYFGPGTRLLVL.

The rearrangement uses TRBV7-2 and TRBJ2-7; 11 bases line up with TRBD2. Germline V gives CDR1 SGHTA, CDR2 FQGNSA. The ends lost 6 bases at V and 1 base at J; junction bases unmatched: 2. The CDR3 runs 14 residues. The CDR3 DNA reads as TGTGCCAGCAGGAGACTAGCGGGGTCCTACGAGCAGTACTTC. Encoded protein: CASRRLAGSYEQYF. The full variable domain, in which reference TRBV7-2 and TRBJ2-7 provide the parts outside the CDR3, is GAGVSQSPSNKVTEKGKDVELRCDPISGHTALYWYRQSLGQGLEFLIYFQGNSAPDKSGLPSDRFSAERTGGSVSTLTIQRTQQEDSAVYLCASRRLAGSYEQYFGPGTRLTVT.

Only a few counts were recorded for this clone. This may arise from a read error, as a much more abundant clone is one base away. The CDR3 nucleotides read TGCAGCGTTGTGAGAGGGGACGGGGACGAGACCCAGTACTTC. Translating gives CSVVRGDGDETQYF. The chain has TRBV29-1 and TRBJ2-5; TRBD1 or TRBD2 may be the D gene (5 bases each). Trimming cost V 4 bases and J 5 bases, with 17 bases left between them. The CDR3 length is 14 residues. CDR1 is SQVTM, CDR2 ANQGSEA, per germline. The full variable domain, in which reference TRBV29-1 and TRBJ2-5 provide the parts outside the CDR3, is SAVISQKPSRDICQRGTSLTIQCQVDSQVTMMFWYRQQPGQSLTLIATANQGSEATYESGFVIDKFPISRPNLTFSTLTVSNMSPEDSSIYLCSVVRGDGDETQYFGPGTRLLVL.

This clone was detected only a few times. The chain recombines TRBV7-8 with TRBJ2-3; D unclear. The CDR3 is 12 amino acids. The germline CDR1 and CDR2 sequences are SGHVS and FQNEAQ. V was pared by 5 bases and J by 13 bases, with 16 bases between. The CDR3 sequence: CASSPSWVEEYF. The CDR3 DNA reads TGTGCCAGCAGCCCCTCCTGGGTAGAGGAGTATTTT.